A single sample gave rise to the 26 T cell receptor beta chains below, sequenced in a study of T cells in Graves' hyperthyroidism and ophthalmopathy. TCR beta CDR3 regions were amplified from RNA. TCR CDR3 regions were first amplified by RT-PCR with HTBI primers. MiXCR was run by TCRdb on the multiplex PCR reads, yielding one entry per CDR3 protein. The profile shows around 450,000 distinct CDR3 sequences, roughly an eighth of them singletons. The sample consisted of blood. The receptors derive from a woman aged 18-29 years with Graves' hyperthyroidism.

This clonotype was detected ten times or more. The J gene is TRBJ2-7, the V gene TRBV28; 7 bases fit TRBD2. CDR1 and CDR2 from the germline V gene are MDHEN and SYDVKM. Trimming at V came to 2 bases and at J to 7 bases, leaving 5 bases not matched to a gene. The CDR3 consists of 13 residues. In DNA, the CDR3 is TGTGCCAGCAGTTTAAGTCCCGGGGGGGAGCAGTACTTC. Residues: CASSLSPGGEQYF.

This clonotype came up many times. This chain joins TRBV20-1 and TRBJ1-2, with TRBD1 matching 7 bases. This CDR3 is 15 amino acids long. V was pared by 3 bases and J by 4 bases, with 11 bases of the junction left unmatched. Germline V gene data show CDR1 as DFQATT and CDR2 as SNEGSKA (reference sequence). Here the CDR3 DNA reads TGCAGTGCTAGGCCCACAGGAGGGGGCCTCTATGGCTACACCTTC. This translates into CSARPTGGGLYGYTF.

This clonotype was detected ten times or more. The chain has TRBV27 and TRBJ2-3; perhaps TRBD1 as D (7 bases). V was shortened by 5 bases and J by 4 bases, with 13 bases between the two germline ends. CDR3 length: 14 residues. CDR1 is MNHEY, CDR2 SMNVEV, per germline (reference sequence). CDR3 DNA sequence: TGTGCCAGCAGTCCAGGGGGGTTAGCAGATACGCAGTATTTT. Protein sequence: CASSPGGLADTQYF.

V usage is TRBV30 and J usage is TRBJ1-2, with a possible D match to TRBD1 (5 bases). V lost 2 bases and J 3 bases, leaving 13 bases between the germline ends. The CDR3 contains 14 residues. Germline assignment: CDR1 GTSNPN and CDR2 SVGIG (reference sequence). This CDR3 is CAWSRDSRDYGYTF. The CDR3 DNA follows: TGTGCCTGGAGTCGGGACTCACGAGACTATGGCTACACCTTC.

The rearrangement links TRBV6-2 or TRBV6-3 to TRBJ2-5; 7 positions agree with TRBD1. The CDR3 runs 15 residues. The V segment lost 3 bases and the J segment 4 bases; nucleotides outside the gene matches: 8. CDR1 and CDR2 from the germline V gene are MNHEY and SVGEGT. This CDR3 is CASSYPGTAGETQYF. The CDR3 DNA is TGTGCCAGCAGTTATCCCGGGACAGCCGGAGAGACCCAGTACTTC.

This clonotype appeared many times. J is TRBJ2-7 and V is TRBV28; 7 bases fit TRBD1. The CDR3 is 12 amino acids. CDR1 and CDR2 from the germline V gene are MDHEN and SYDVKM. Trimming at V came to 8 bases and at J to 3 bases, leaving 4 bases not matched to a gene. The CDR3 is CASSRGFYEQYF. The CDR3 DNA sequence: TGTGCCAGCTCCAGGGGGTTCTACGAGCAGTACTTC.

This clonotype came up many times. In DNA, the CDR3 is TGCAGTGCTAGAGGGACTAGCGTTCCTACCAATGAGCAGTTCTTC. Its protein is CSARGTSVPTNEQFF. The rearrangement links TRBV20-1 to TRBJ2-1, with 9 bases matching TRBD2. This CDR3 is 15 amino acids long. Germline CDR1 DFQATT, CDR2 SNEGSKA (reference sequence). With 1 base clipped from V and 6 bases from J, the junction kept 7 bases outside the gene matches.

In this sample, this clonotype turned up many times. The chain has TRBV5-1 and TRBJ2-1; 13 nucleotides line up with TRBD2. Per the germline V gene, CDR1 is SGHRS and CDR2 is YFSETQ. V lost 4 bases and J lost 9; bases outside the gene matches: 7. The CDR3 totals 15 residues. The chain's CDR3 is CASSPGLAGVGEQFF. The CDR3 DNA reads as TGCGCCAGCAGCCCCGGACTAGCGGGAGTGGGTGAGCAGTTCTTC.

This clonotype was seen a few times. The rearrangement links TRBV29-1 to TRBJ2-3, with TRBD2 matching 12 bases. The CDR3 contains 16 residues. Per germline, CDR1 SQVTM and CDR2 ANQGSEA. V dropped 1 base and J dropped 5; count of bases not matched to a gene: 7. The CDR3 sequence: CSVEVFASGRGDTQYF. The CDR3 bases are TGCAGCGTTGAAGTATTTGCTAGCGGGAGGGGAGATACGCAGTATTTT.

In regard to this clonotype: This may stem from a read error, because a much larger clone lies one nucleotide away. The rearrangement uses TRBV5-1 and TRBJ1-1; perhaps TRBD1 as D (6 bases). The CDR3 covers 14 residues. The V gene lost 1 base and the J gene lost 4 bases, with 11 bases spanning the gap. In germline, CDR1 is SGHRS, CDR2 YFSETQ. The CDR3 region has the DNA TGCGCCAGCAGCTTGCGGGGGCCAGCCACTGAAGCTTTCTTT. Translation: CASSLRGPATEAFF.

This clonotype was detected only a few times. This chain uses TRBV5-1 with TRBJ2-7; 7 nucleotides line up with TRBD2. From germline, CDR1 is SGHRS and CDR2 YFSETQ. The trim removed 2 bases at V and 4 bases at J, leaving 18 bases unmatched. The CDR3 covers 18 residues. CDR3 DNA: TGCGCCAGCAGCTTACGGGGGGTCTCCCCGGGGCCCTTTTACGAGCAGTACTTC. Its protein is CASSLRGVSPGPFYEQYF.

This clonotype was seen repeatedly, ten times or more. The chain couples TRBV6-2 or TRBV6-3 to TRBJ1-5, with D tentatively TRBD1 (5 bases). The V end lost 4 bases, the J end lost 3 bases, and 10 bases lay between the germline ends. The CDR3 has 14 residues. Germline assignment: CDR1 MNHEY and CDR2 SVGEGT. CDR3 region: CASSSGGPNQPQHF. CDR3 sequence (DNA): TGTGCCAGCAGTTCTGGGGGTCCCAATCAGCCCCAGCATTTT.

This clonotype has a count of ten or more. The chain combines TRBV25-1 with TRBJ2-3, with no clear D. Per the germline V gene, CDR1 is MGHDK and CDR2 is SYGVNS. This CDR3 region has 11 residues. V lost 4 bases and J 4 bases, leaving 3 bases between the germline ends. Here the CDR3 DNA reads TGTGCCAGCAGTGCTGCAGATACGCAGTATTTT. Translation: CASSAADTQYF.

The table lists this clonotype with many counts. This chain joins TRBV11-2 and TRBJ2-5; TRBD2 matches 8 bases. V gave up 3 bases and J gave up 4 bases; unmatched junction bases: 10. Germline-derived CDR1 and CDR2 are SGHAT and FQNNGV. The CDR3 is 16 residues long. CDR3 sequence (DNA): TGTGCCAGCAGCTTCAATAGGATTAGCGGGACAGAGACCCAGTACTTC. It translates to CASSFNRISGTETQYF.

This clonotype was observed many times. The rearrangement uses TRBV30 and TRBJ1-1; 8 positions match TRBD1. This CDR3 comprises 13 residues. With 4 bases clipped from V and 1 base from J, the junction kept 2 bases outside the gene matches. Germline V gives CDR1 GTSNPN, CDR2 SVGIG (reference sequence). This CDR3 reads CAWTGQENTEAFF. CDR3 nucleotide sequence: TGTGCCTGGACGGGACAGGAGAACACTGAAGCTTTCTTT.

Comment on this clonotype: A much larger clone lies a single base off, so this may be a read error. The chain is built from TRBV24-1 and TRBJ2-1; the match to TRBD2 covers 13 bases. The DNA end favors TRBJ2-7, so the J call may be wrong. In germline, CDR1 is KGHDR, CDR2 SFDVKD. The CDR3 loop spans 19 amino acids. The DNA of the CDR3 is TGTGCCACCAGTGATTTCGGACTAGCGGGAGATTCGCACTACAATGAGCAGTACTTC. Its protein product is CATSDFGLAGDSHYNEQYF.

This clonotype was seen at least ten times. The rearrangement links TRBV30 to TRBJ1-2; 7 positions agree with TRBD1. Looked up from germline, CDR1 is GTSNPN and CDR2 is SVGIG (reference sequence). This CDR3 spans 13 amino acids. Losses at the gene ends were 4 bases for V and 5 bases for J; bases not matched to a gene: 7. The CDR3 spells CAWTGTEQYGYTF. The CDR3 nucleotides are TGTGCCTGGACCGGGACAGAACAGTATGGCTACACCTTC.

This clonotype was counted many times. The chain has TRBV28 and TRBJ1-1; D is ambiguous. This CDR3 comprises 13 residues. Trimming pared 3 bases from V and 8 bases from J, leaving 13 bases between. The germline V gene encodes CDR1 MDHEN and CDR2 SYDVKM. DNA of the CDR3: TGTGCCAGCAGTTTGGTAGGTTCCAGGGAAGCTTTCTTT. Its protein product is CASSLVGSREAFF.

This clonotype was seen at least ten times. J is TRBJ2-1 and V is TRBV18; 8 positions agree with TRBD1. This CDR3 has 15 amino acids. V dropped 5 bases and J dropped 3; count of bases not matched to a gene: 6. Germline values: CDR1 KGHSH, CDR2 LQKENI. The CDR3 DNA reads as TGTGCCAGCTCAGTCCGGGACAGGTTCTACAATGAGCAGTTCTTC. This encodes CASSVRDRFYNEQFF.

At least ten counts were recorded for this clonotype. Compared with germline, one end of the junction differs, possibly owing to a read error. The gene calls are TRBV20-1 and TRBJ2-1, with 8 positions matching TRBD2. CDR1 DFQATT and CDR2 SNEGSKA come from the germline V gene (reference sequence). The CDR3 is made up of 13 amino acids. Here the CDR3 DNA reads TGCAGTGCCAGAGAGCGGGAGTACAATGAGCAGTTCTTC. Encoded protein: CSAREREYNEQFF.

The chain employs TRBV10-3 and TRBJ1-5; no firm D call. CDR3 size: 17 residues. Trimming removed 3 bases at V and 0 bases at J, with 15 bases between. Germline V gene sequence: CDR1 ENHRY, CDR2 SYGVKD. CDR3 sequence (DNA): TGTGCCATCAGTGAAATGCCGGCAGATTATAGCAATCAGCCCCAGCATTTT. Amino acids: CAISEMPADYSNQPQHF.

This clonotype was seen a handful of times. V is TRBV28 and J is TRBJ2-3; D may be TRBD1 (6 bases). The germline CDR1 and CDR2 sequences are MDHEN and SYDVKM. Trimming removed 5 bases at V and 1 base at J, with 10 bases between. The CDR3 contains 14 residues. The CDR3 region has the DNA TGTGCCAGCAGTCCGGACAGACGCACAGATACGCAGTATTTT. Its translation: CASSPDRRTDTQYF.

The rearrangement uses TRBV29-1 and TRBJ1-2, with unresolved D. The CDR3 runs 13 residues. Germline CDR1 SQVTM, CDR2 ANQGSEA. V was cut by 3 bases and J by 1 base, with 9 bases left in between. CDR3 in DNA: TGCAGCGTTGAGGAGGTAGTTAACTATGGCTACACCTTC. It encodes CSVEEVVNYGYTF.

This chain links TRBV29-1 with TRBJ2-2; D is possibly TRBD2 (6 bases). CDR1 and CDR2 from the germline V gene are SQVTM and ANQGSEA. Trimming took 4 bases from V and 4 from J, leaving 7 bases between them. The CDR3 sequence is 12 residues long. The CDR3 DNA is TGCAGCGTTGGGGAGGTCACCGGGGAGCTGTTTTTT. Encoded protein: CSVGEVTGELFF.

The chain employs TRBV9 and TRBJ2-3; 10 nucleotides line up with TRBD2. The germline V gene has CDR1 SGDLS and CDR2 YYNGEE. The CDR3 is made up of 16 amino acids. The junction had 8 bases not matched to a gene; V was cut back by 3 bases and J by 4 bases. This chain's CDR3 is CASSARGLAGADTQYF. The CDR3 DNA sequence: TGTGCCAGCAGCGCACGAGGGCTAGCGGGAGCAGATACGCAGTATTTT. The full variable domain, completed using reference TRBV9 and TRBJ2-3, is DSGVTQTPKHLITATGQRVTLRCSPRSGDLSVYWYQQSLDQGLQFLIQYYNGEERAKGNILERFSAQQFPDLHSELNLSSLELGDSALYFCASSARGLAGADTQYFGPGTRLTVL.

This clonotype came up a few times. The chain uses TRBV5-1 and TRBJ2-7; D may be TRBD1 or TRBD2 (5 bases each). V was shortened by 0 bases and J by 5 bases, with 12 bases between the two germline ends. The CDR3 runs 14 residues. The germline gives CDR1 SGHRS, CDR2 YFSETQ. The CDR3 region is CASSLEGSANEQYF. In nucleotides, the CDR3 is TGCGCCAGCAGCTTGGAGGGGAGCGCCAACGAGCAGTACTTC. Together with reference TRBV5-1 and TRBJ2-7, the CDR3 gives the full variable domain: KAGVTQTPRYLIKTRGQQVTLSCSPISGHRSVSWYQQTPGQGLQFLFEYFSETQRNKGNFPGRFSGRQFSNSRSEMNVSTLELGDSALYLCASSLEGSANEQYFGPGTRLTVT.